Presented here are 13 T cell receptor beta chains from one specimen sequenced in a study of T cell clonotyping in hematopoietic cell transplantation. Profiled with immunoSEQ multiplex PCR; TCRdb holds only in-frame clones, not every one. The sample records around 12,000 clones, just under 85% being singletons. Sample: PBMCs, taken 100 days after allogeneic stem cell transplant. These TCRs come from a female patient aged 40-49 years who had an allogeneic stem cell transplant from a related donor, so T cells may come from the graft donor. Some clones in this sample may be carry-over from other donors' samples.

The J gene is TRBJ2-7, the V gene TRBV7-6; 7 nucleotides agree with TRBD1. CDR1 is SGHVS and CDR2 is FNYEAQ in the germline V gene. V shed 0 bases, J shed 2 bases, and the junction held 4 bases outside the gene matches. The CDR3 has 15 amino acids. The CDR3 here is CASSLAQGQTYEQYF. CDR3 DNA: TGTGCCAGCAGCTTAGCGCAGGGACAGACCTACGAGCAGTACTTC.

By proportion, this clone is medium-sized. The CDR3 protein is CASSIDLVTATYGYTF. In DNA, the CDR3 is TGTGCCAGTAGTATTGATCTAGTGACCGCAACCTATGGCTACACCTTC. The chain couples TRBV19 to TRBJ1-2; D ambiguous. The V and J ends lost 3 bases and 4 bases respectively, with 18 bases between them. This CDR3 contains 16 residues. The germline V gene encodes CDR1 LNHDA and CDR2 SQIVND (reference sequence).

This clone was observed a handful of times. This chain connects TRBV7-9 to TRBJ2-2; 9 bases agree with TRBD2. With V trimmed by 1 base and J by 10 bases, 4 bases remained unmatched. Germline-derived CDR1 and CDR2 are SEHNR and FQNEAQ (reference sequence). The CDR3 totals 14 residues. The CDR3 DNA reads TGTGCCAGCAGCTTAGTTGCTAGCGGGACGGAGCTGTTTTTT. It is translated as CASSLVASGTELFF.

V usage is TRBV5-1 and J usage is TRBJ2-2, with D unclear. V was clipped by 1 base and J by 7 bases, with 11 bases between them. CDR1 SGHRS and CDR2 YFSETQ come from the germline V gene. CDR3 length: 14 residues. The CDR3 DNA sequence: TGCGCCAGCAGCTTGTCACGGAGTGGCGGGGAGCTGTTTTTT. It specifies CASSLSRSGGELFF.

V is TRBV5-6 and J is TRBJ1-6; D is ambiguous. Trimming took 2 bases from V and 4 from J, leaving 7 bases between them. The germline gives CDR1 SGHDT, CDR2 YYEEEE. The CDR3 contains 14 residues. As DNA, the CDR3 is TGTGCCAGCAGCTTCCAACAGTATAATTCACCCCTCCACTTT. Translating it yields CASSFQQYNSPLHF.

This chain connects TRBV11-2 to TRBJ1-1, with D tentatively TRBD1 (5 bases). Germline V gene data show CDR1 as SGHAT and CDR2 as FQNNGV. With 3 bases removed from V and 1 base from J, the gap between germline ends came to 9 bases. CDR3 length: 14 residues. CDR3 protein: CASSFKTANTEAFF. In DNA form, the CDR3 reads TGTGCCAGCAGCTTCAAGACAGCGAACACTGAAGCTTTCTTT.

The rearrangement links TRBV10-2 to TRBJ2-3; 10 bases align to TRBD2. Germline CDR1 WSHSY, CDR2 SAAADI. The CDR3 loop spans 15 amino acids. Trimming removed 1 base from V and 7 bases from J; junction bases left unmatched: 5. CDR3: CASSELAGGTNTQYF. The CDR3 DNA reads as TGCGCCAGCAGTGAGTTAGCGGGAGGCACTAATACGCAGTATTTT.

The CDR3 nucleotides are TGCAGTGCCCCTACCCGGGATGGCTACACCTTC. It is translated as CSAPTRDGYTF. V usage is TRBV20-1 and J usage is TRBJ1-2, with D uncertain. V was shortened by 6 bases and J by 6 bases, with 11 bases between the two germline ends. The germline CDR1 and CDR2 sequences are DFQATT and SNEGSKA (reference sequence). The CDR3 covers 11 residues.

This chain uses TRBV19 with TRBJ2-2; 8 nucleotides align to TRBD1. The length of the CDR3 is 14 residues. V lost 3 bases and J lost 5; bases outside the gene matches: 2. Looked up from germline, CDR1 is LNHDA and CDR2 is SQIVND (reference sequence). Written as DNA, the CDR3 is TGTGCCAGTAGTATCCAGGGGGCAACCGGGGAGCTGTTTTTT. Residues: CASSIQGATGELFF. The whole variable domain, filled in from reference TRBV19 and TRBJ2-2, reads DGGITQSPKYLFRKEGQNVTLSCEQNLNHDAMYWYRQDPGQGLRLIYYSQIVNDFQKGDIAEGYSVSREKKESFPLTVTSAQKNPTAFYLCASSIQGATGELFFGEGSRLTVL.

The chain links TRBV19 to TRBJ1-4; D ambiguous. The CDR3 covers 15 residues. Trimming removed 5 bases from V and 4 bases from J, with 14 bases in between. Looked up from germline, CDR1 is LNHDA and CDR2 is SQIVND (reference sequence). The CDR3 nucleotides are TGTGCCAGTAGTTCGTGGGCAGCTAATAATGAAAAACTGTTTTTT. Its protein product is CASSSWAANNEKLFF.

This chain uses TRBV5-6 with TRBJ2-3, with D perhaps matching TRBD2 (6 bases). This CDR3 is 11 amino acids long. Trimming cost V 2 bases and J 10 bases, with 8 bases left between them. Germline values: CDR1 SGHDT, CDR2 YYEEEE. The CDR3 reads CASSFREAQYF. CDR3 nucleotides: TGTGCCAGCAGCTTCAGGGAGGCGCAGTATTTT.

V and J are TRBV4-2 and TRBJ2-3; D is unclear. Trimming removed 1 base at V and 3 bases at J, with 8 bases between. CDR3 length equals 14 residues. Germline CDR1 is LGHNA and CDR2 is YNFKEQ. This chain's CDR3 is CASSQGGQTDTQYF. CDR3 sequence (DNA): TGTGCCAGCAGCCAAGGCGGCCAGACAGATACGCAGTATTTT.

This clone was recorded only once. J is TRBJ2-7 and V is TRBV7-9, with D perhaps TRBD1 or TRBD2 (6 bases each). The V gene lost 1 base and the J gene lost 0 bases, with 13 bases spanning the gap. Germline CDR1 is SEHNR and CDR2 is FQNEAQ (reference sequence). The CDR3 is made up of 16 amino acids. The CDR3 spells CASSLVRGPDSYEQYF. In DNA form, the CDR3 reads TGTGCCAGCAGCTTAGTTCGGGGGCCGGACTCCTACGAGCAGTACTTC.